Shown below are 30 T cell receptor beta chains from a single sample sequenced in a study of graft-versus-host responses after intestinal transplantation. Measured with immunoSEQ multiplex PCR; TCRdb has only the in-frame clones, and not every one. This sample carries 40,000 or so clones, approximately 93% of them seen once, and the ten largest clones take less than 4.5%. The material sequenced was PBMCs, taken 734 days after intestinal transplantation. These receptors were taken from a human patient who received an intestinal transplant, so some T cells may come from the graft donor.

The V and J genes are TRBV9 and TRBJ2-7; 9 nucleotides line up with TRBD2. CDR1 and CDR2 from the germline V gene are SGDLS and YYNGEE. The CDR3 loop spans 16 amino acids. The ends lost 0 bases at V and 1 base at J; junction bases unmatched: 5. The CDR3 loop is CASSVGSSGESYEQYF. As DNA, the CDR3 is TGTGCCAGCAGCGTAGGGTCTAGCGGGGAGTCCTACGAGCAGTACTTC.

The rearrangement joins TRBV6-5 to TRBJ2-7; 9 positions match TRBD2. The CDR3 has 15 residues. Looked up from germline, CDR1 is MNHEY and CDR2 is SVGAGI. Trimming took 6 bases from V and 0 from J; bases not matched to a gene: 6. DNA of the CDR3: TGTGCCAGCAGACTCGATAGCGGGGGCTCCTACGAGCAGTACTTC. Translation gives CASRLDSGGSYEQYF.

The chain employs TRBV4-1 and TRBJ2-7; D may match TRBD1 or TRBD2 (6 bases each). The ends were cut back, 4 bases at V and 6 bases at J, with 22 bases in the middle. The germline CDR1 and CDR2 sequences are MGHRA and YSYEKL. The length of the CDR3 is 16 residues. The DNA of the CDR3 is TGCGCCAGCAGCCCCCCCGTGGGGGGACAATTTACCGAGCAGTACTTC. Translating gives CASSPPVGGQFTEQYF.

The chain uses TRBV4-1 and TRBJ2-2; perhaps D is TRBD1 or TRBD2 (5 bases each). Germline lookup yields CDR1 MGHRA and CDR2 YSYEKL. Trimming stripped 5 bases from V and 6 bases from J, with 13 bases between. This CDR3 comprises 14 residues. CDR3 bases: TGCGCCAGCAGCGGCGGCTCGGGGCCCGGGGAGCTGTTTTTT. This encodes CASSGGSGPGELFF.

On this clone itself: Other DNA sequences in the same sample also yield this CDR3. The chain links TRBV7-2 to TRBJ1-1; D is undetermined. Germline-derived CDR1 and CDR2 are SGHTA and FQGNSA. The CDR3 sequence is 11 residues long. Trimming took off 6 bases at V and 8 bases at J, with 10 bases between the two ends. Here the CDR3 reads CASSRTLEAFF. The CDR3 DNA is TGTGCCAGCAGTCGGACCTTGGAAGCTTTCTTT.

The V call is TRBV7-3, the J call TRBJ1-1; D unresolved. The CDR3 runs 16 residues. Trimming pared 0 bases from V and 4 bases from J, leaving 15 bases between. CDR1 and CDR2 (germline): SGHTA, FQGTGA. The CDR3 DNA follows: TGTGCCAGCAGCTTAACACCGGACGCCTCGATCACTGAAGCTTTCTTT. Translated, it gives CASSLTPDASITEAFF.

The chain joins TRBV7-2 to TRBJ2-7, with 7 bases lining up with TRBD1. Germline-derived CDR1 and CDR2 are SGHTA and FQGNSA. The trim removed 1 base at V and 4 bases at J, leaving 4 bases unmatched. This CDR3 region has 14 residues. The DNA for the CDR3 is TGTGCCAGCAGCTTAGTCTGGGACAGATACGAGCAGTACTTC. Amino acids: CASSLVWDRYEQYF.

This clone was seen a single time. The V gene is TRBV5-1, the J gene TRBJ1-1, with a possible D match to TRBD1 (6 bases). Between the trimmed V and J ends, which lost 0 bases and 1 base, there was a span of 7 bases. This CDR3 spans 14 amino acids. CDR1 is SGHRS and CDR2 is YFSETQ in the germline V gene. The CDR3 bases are TGCGCCAGCAGCTTGGGGACAGCGAACACTGAAGCTTTCTTT. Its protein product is CASSLGTANTEAFF.

The CDR3 loop is CASSAVAGGAYEQYF. CDR3 nucleotides: TGTGCCAGCAGTGCGGTGGCGGGAGGCGCCTACGAGCAGTACTTC. This chain connects TRBV6-1 to TRBJ2-7; 8 positions agree with TRBD2. The CDR3 extends over 15 amino acids. V lost 4 bases to trimming and J lost 2 bases; unmatched junction nucleotides: 7. Germline V gene data show CDR1 as MNHNS and CDR2 as SASEGT.

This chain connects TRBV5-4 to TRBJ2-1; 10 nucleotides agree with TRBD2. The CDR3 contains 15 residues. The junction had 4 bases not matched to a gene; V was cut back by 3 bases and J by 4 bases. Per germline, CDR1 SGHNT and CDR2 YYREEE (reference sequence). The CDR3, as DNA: TGTGCCAGCAGCTCCGGGACTAGCGATTACAATGAGCAGTTCTTC. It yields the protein CASSSGTSDYNEQFF.

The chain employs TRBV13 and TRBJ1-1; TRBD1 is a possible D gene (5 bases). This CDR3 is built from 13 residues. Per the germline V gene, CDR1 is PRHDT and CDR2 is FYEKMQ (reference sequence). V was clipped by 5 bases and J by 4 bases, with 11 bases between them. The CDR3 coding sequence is TGTGCCAGCAGCCCGCCGGGGGGCACTGAAGCTTTCTTT. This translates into CASSPPGGTEAFF.

The DNA of the CDR3 is TGCGCCAGCAGCCAAGTATTAGCGGGGGCGGGGGAGCAGTACTTC. It translates to CASSQVLAGAGEQYF. The V call is TRBV4-1, the J call TRBJ2-7, with TRBD2 identical over 9 bases. CDR3 length: 15 residues. Germline CDR1 reads MGHRA; CDR2 reads YSYEKL. Losses at the gene ends were 1 base for V and 7 bases for J; bases not matched to a gene: 8.

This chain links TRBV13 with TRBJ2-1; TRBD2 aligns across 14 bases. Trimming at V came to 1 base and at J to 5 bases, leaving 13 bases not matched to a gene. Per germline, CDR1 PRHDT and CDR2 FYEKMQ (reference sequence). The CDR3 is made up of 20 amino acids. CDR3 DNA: TGTGCCAGCAGCTTAGTTTCCGGGACTAGCGGGAGTCCACCTCACAATGAGCAGTTCTTC. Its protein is CASSLVSGTSGSPPHNEQFF.

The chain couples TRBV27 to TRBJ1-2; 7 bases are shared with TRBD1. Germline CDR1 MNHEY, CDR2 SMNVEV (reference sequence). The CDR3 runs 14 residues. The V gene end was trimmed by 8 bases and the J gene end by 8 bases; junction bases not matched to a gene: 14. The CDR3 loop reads CASRSPGTEGGYTF. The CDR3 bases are TGTGCCAGCCGCTCACCCGGGACAGAGGGCGGCTACACCTTC.

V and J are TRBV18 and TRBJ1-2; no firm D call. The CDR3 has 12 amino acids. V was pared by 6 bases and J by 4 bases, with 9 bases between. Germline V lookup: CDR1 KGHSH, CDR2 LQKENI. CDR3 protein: CASSPPGYGYTF. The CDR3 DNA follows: TGTGCCAGCTCTCCTCCCGGCTATGGCTACACCTTC.

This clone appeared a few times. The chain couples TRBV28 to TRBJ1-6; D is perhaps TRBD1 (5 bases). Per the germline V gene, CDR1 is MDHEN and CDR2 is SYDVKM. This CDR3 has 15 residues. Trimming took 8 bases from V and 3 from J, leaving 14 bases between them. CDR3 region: CASASEQVYNSPLHF. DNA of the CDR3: TGTGCCAGCGCTTCCGAACAGGTCTATAATTCACCCCTCCACTTT.

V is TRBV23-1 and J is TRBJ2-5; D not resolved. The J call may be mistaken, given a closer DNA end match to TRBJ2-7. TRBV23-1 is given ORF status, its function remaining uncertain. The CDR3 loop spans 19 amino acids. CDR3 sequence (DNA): TGCGCCAGCAGTCAATCCTCCCTTCTAGGCGACGGTGCTGCCTACGAGCAGTACTTC. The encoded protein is CASSQSSLLGDGAAYEQYF.

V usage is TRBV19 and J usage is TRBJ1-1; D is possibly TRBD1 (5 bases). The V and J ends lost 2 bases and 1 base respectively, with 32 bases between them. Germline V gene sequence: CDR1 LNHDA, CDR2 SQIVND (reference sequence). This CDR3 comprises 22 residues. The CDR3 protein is CASSIFFRGGPPAQGWNTEAFF. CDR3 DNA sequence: TGTGCCAGTAGTATATTCTTTCGTGGGGGTCCCCCAGCGCAGGGCTGGAACACTGAAGCTTTCTTT.

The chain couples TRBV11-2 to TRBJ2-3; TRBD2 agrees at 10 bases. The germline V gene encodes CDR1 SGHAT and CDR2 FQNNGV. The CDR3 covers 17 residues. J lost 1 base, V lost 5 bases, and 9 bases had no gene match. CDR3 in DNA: TGTGCCAGCAGCCGAAACCTAGCGGGAGAGGGCACAGATACGCAGTATTTT. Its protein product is CASSRNLAGEGTDTQYF.

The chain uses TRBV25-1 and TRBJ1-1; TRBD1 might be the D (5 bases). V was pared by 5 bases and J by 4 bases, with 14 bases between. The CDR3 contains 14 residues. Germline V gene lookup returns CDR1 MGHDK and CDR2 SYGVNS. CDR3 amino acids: CASSKGLGTTEAFF. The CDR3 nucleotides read TGTGCCAGCAGTAAGGGACTCGGAACCACTGAAGCTTTCTTT.

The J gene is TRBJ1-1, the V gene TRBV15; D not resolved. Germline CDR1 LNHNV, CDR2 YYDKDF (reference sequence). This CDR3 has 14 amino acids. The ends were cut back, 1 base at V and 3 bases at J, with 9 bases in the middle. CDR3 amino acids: CATSRGDGDTEAFF. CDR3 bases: TGTGCCACCAGCAGAGGAGACGGGGACACTGAAGCTTTCTTT. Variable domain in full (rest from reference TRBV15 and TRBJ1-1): DAMVIQNPRYQVTQFGKPVTLSCSQTLNHNVMYWYQQKSSQAPKLLFHYYDKDFNNEADTPDNFQSRRPNTSFCFLDIRSPGLGDTAMYLCATSRGDGDTEAFFGQGTRLTVV.

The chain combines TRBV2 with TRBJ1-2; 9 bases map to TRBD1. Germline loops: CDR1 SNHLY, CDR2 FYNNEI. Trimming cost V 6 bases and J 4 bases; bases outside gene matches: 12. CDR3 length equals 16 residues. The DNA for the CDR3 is TGTGCCAGCAGACCTCCTTCGGGACAGGGAATCTATGGCTACACCTTC. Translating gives CASRPPSGQGIYGYTF.

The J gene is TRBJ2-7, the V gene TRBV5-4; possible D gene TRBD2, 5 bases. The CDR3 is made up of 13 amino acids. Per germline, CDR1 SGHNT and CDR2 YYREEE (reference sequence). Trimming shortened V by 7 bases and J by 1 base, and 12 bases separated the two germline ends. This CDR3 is CASGSSGSYEQYF. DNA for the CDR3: TGTGCCAGCGGATCCAGCGGATCCTACGAGCAGTACTTC.

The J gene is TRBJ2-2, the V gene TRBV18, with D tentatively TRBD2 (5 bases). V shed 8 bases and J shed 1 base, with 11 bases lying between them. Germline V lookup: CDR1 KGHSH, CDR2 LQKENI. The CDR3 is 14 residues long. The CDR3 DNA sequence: TGTGCCAGCCACCGGGGTGAGAACACCGGGGAGCTGTTTTTT. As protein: CASHRGENTGELFF.

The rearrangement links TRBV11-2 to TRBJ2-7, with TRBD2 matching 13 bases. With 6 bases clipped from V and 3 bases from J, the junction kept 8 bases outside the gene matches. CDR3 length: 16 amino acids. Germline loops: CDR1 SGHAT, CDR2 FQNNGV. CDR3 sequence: CASSNPGLAGIYEQYF. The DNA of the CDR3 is TGTGCCAGCAGTAATCCGGGACTAGCGGGAATCTACGAGCAGTACTTC.

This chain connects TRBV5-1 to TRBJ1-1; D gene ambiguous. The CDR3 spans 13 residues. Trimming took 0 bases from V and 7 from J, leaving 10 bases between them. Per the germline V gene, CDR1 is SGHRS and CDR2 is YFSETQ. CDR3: CASSLEGSGEAFF. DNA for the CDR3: TGCGCCAGCAGCTTGGAAGGTTCAGGTGAAGCTTTCTTT.

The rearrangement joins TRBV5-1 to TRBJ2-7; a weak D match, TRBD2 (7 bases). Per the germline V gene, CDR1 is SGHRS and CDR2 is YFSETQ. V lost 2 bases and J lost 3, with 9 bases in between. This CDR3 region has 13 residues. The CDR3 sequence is CASSLGGDYEQYF. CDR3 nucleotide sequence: TGCGCCAGCAGCTTAGGGGGGGACTACGAGCAGTACTTC.

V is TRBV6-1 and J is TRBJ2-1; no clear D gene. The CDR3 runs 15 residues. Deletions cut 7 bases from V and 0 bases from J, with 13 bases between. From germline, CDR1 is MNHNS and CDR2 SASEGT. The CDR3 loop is CASTRGVASYNEQFF. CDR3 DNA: TGTGCCAGCACGAGAGGAGTGGCCTCCTACAATGAGCAGTTCTTC.

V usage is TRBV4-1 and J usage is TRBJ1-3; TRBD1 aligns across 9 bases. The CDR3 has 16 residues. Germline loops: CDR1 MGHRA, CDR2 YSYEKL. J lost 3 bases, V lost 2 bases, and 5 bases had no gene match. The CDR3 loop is CASSQIQGANGNTIYF. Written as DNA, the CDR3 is TGCGCCAGCAGCCAAATACAGGGGGCCAATGGAAACACCATATATTTT.

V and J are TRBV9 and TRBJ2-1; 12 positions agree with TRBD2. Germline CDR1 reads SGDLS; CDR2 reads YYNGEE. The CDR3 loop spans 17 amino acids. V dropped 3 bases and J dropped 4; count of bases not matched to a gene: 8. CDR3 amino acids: CASSDQLAGGRYNEQFF. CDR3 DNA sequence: TGTGCCAGCAGCGACCAACTAGCGGGGGGTCGATACAATGAGCAGTTCTTC.